This T cell receptor beta chain was observed in a study of monozygotic twins with inflammatory bowel disease. This CDR3 has 12 residues. The germline gives CDR1 MGHDK, CDR2 SYGVNS. Template switching introduced UMIs that contain a 6-nucleotide sample barcode. TCRdb reworked the 5' RACE reads into one entry per CDR3 protein, no DNA. This table holds more than 300,000 distinct CDR3 sequences. The sample was blood. The chain has TRBV25-1 and TRBJ2-3; TCRdb designates TRBD2, a call that cannot be tested without DNA. The origin of this receptor is a human donor with ulcerative colitis or Crohn's disease, or a healthy co-twin of an affected twin (not recorded which). The CDR3 reads CASSALADTQYF.